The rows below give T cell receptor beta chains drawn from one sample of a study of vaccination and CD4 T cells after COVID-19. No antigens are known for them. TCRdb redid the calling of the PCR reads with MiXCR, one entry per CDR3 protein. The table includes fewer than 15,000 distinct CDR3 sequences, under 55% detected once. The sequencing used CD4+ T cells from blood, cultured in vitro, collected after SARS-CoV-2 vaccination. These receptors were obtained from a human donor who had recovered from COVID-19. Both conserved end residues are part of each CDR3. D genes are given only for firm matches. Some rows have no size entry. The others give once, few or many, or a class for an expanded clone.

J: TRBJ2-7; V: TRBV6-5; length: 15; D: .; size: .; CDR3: CASSYELAGSYEQYF; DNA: TGTGCCAGCAGTTACGAACTGGCGGGATCCTACGAGCAGTACTTC
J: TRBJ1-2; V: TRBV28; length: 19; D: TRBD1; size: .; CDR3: CASSPYSPSDRGHWYGYTF; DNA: TGTGCCAGCAGTCCTTATTCTCCCTCGGACAGGGGGCATTGGTATGGCTACACCTTC
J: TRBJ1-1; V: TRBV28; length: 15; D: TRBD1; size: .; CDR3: CASKTAGQGLTEAFF; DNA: TGTGCCAGCAAAACCGCGGGACAGGGTCTCACTGAAGCTTTCTTT
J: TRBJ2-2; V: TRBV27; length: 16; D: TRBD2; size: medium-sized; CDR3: CASSPGTISNTGELFF; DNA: TGTGCCAGCAGTCCTGGGACTATTTCCAACACCGGGGAGCTGTTTTTT
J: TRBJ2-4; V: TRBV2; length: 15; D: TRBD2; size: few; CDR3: CASSDYGGRRNIQYF; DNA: TGTGCCAGCAGTGACTATGGCGGGAGGAGAAACATTCAGTACTTC
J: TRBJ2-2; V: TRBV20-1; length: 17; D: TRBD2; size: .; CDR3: CSARDSSGLADTGELFF; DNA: TGCAGTGCTAGAGATTCCTCTGGACTAGCGGATACCGGGGAGCTGTTTTTT
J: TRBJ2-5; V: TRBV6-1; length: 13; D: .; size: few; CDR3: CANKEGDQETQYF; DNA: TGTGCCAACAAAGAGGGGGATCAAGAGACCCAGTACTTC
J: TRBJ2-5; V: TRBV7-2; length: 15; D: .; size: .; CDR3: CASSSLLGKEETQYF; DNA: TGTGCCAGCAGCTCCCTCCTTGGAAAGGAAGAGACCCAGTACTTC
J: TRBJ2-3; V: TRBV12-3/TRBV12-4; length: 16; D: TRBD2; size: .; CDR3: CASSLRAGGIADTQYF; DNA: TGTGCCAGCAGTTTGCGAGCGGGAGGGATTGCAGATACGCAGTATTTT
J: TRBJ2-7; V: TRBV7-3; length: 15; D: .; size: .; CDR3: CASRPTEFLTYEQYF; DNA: TGTGCCAGCAGACCTACAGAATTTCTCACCTACGAGCAGTACTTC
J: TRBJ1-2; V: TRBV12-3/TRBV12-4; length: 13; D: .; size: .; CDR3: CASSFAGTDGYTF; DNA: TGTGCCAGCAGTTTCGCAGGGACGGATGGCTACACCTTC
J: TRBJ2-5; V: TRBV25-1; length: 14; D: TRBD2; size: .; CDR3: CACGAAGGRETQYF; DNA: TGTGCCTGCGGGGCGGCGGGAGGTAGGGAGACCCAGTACTTC
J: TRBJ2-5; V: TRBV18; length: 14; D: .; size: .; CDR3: CASSPMAVQETQYF; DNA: TGTGCCAGCTCACCGATGGCAGTCCAAGAGACCCAGTACTTC
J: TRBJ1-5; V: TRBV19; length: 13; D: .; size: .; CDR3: CASSEKGYQPQHF; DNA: TGTGCCAGTAGTGAAAAGGGATACCAGCCCCAGCATTTT
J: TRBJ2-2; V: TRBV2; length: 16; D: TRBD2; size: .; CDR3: CASLGLAGANTGELFF; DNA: TGTGCCAGCCTGGGACTAGCGGGAGCGAACACCGGGGAGCTGTTTTTT
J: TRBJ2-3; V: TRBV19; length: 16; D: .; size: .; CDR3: CASSMREGTGTDTQYF; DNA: TGTGCCAGTAGTATGAGGGAAGGGACTGGCACAGATACGCAGTATTTT
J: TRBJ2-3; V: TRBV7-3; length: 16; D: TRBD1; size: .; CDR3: CASSPGQGAARDTQYF; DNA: TGTGCCAGCAGCCCCGGACAGGGGGCCGCCAGAGATACGCAGTATTTT
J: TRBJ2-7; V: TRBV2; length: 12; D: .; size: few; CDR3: CASSVDSYEQYF; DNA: TGTGCCAGCAGTGTTGACAGCTACGAGCAGTACTTC
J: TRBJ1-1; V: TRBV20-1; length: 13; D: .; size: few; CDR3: CSARGGVGAEAFF; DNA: TGCAGTGCTAGAGGGGGGGTTGGCGCTGAAGCTTTCTTT
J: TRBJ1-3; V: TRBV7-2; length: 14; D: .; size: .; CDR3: CASSLAVAGNTIYF; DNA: TGTGCCAGCAGCTTAGCAGTAGCTGGAAACACCATATATTTT
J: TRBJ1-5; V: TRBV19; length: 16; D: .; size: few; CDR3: CASSSTGQGVNQPQHF; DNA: TGTGCCAGTAGTTCCACGGGGCAGGGCGTCAATCAGCCCCAGCATTTT
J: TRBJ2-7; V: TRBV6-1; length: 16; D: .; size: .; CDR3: CASSEFSRGNTYEQYF; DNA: TGTGCCAGCAGTGAATTTTCCAGGGGCAATACCTACGAGCAGTACTTC
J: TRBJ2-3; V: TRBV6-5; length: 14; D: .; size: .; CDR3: CASSYGWGTDTQYF; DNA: TGTGCCAGCAGTTACGGGTGGGGCACAGATACGCAGTATTTT
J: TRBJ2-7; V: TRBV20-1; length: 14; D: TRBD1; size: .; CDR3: CSARVTGPIPEQYF; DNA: TGCAGTGCTAGAGTGACAGGGCCAATACCCGAGCAGTACTTC
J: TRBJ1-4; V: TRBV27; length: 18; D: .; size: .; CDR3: CASRKKSGMGRANEKLFF; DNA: TGTGCCAGCAGGAAAAAGTCAGGGATGGGTCGGGCTAATGAAAAACTGTTTTTT
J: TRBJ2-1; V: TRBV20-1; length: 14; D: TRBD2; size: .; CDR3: CSGLAGPIYNEQFF; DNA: TGCAGTGGATTAGCGGGGCCCATATACAATGAGCAGTTCTTC
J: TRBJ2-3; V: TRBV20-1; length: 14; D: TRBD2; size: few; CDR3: CSARLAGNTDTQYF; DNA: TGCAGTGCTAGACTAGCGGGAAATACAGATACGCAGTATTTT
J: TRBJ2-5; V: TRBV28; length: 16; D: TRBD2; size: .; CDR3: CASRTSGRALSETQYF; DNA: TGTGCCAGCAGAACTAGCGGGAGGGCCCTCTCGGAGACCCAGTACTTC
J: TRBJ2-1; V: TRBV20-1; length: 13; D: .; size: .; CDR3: CSAPLPPYNEQFF; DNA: TGCAGTGCACCGCTCCCTCCGTACAATGAGCAGTTCTTC
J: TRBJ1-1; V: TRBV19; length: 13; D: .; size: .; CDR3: CASTQSKAAEAFF; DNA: TGTGCCAGCACTCAATCCAAAGCCGCTGAAGCTTTCTTT
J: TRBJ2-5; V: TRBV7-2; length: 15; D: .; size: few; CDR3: CASSLRWAEQETQYF; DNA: TGTGCCAGCAGCTTAAGATGGGCGGAGCAAGAGACCCAGTACTTC